One sample yielded the 29 T cell receptor beta chains listed below, sequenced in a study of OX40 agonist ivuxolimab in advanced cancers. This table comes from immunoSEQ multiplex PCR, and its TCRdb copy is limited to in-frame clones, with some not included. Of roughly 87,000 clones in the sample, 92% were seen once. The specimen comprised CD4+ or CD8+ T cells sorted from blood, sampled in a trial of the OX40 agonist ivuxolimab. Every receptor here comes from an adult with an advanced solid tumor such as melanoma, head and neck, liver or kidney cancer.

CDR3 amino acids: CASSFVITGGDEQFF. The DNA of the CDR3 is TGTGCCAGCAGTTTCGTTATTACAGGGGGCGATGAGCAGTTCTTC. V is TRBV27 and J is TRBJ2-1, with TRBD1 identical over 9 bases. The germline gives CDR1 MNHEY, CDR2 SMNVEV (reference sequence). Trimming removed 3 bases from V and 8 bases from J; junction bases left unmatched: 8. The CDR3 has 15 residues.

The chain links TRBV11-2 to TRBJ1-5; D possibly corresponds to TRBD1 (5 bases). The ends were cut back, 4 bases at V and 6 bases at J, with 16 bases in the middle. The CDR3 is made up of 15 amino acids. Germline-derived CDR1 and CDR2 are SGHAT and FQNNGV. CDR3 DNA sequence: TGTGCCAGCAGCTCGAATGGAGGGGCCAGTCAGCCCCAGCATTTT. Translated: CASSSNGGASQPQHF.

This clone was recorded only once. This chain joins TRBV27 and TRBJ2-7; D assignment may be TRBD1 or TRBD2 (6 bases each). CDR1 and CDR2 from the germline V gene are MNHEY and SMNVEV (reference sequence). V was shortened by 3 bases and J by 1 base, with 13 bases between the two germline ends. There are 15 residues in the CDR3. The CDR3 nucleotides read TGTGCCAGCAGTTTTCGAGGGGGGAGTTCCTACGAGCAGTACTTC. Its translation is CASSFRGGSSYEQYF.

This chain connects TRBV11-3 to TRBJ2-1; D is unresolved. Germline loops: CDR1 SGHNT, CDR2 YENEEA. This CDR3 is 13 amino acids long. The germline V and J ends were trimmed by 3 bases and 0 bases, with 3 bases remaining between them. The CDR3: CASSFSSYNEQFF. The CDR3 DNA reads as TGTGCCAGCAGCTTTTCCTCCTACAATGAGCAGTTCTTC.

The chain couples TRBV9 to TRBJ2-1, with 15 bases that match TRBD2. Germline CDR1 is SGDLS and CDR2 is YYNGEE. The CDR3 runs 15 residues. V lost 2 bases to trimming and J lost 8 bases; unmatched junction nucleotides: 2. DNA of the CDR3: TGTGCCAGCAGCGTCGGGACTAGCGGGGGGTATGAGCAGTTCTTC. It yields the protein CASSVGTSGGYEQFF.

The chain recombines TRBV5-1 with TRBJ1-2; 7 bases fit TRBD1. This CDR3 is built from 15 residues. Germline V CDR1 and CDR2: SGHRS, YFSETQ. After removal of 4 bases from V and 4 bases from J, the junction contained 10 bases not matched to a gene. CDR3 nucleotide sequence: TGCGCCAGCAGCCCGGGACAGCCGAGATCCTATGGCTACACCTTC. As protein: CASSPGQPRSYGYTF.

Written as DNA, the CDR3 is TGTGCCAGCAGTGTTTCGACGTTTACCCTTTTCGACGAGCAGTACTTC. Amino acid sequence: CASSVSTFTLFDEQYF. V gene TRBV2 combines with J gene TRBJ2-7, with unresolved D. V lost 4 bases to trimming and J lost 5 bases, with 21 bases between them. The germline gives CDR1 SNHLY, CDR2 FYNNEI. The CDR3 covers 16 residues.

The chain carries TRBV13 and TRBJ2-7; TRBD2 is a possible D gene (6 bases). Trimming shortened V by 1 base and J by 3 bases, and 19 bases separated the two germline ends. CDR3 length: 17 amino acids. Germline CDR1 PRHDT, CDR2 FYEKMQ (reference sequence). The CDR3 sequence is CASSLEYGDFRVYEQYF. Written as DNA, the CDR3 is TGTGCCAGCAGCTTAGAATACGGGGACTTTCGAGTCTACGAGCAGTACTTC.

The chain combines TRBV27 with TRBJ1-1; TRBD1 aligns across 8 bases. Germline V gene data show CDR1 as MNHEY and CDR2 as SMNVEV (reference sequence). This CDR3 has 18 residues. J was trimmed by 0 bases and V by 7 bases; bases with no gene match: 16. The CDR3 loop is CASIRGQGASLMNTEAFF. For the CDR3, the DNA is TGTGCCAGCATCCGAGGCCAGGGGGCTTCTCTGATGAACACTGAAGCTTTCTTT.

The chain has TRBV27 and TRBJ1-5, with D possibly matching TRBD1 (5 bases). The CDR3 consists of 16 residues. The germline V gene has CDR1 MNHEY and CDR2 SMNVEV (reference sequence). Trimming pared 1 base from V and 0 bases from J, leaving 10 bases between. CDR3 sequence: CASSLFWGHSNQPQHF. The DNA of the CDR3 is TGTGCCAGCAGTTTATTTTGGGGCCATAGCAATCAGCCCCAGCATTTT.

This rearrangement joins TRBV5-4 to TRBJ2-7, with 8 bases lining up with TRBD1. The germline V gene has CDR1 SGHNT and CDR2 YYREEE (reference sequence). This CDR3 spans 15 amino acids. V was clipped by 4 bases and J by 7 bases; unmatched bases: 13. CDR3 amino acids: CASSPPARGLSEQYF. The CDR3 DNA reads as TGTGCCAGCAGCCCTCCCGCCAGGGGGCTAAGTGAGCAGTACTTC.

This chain joins TRBV23-1 and TRBJ2-1; the match to TRBD2 covers 10 bases. TRBV23-1 is labeled an ORF, and its function is uncertain. With 2 bases clipped from V and 2 bases from J, the junction kept 6 bases outside the gene matches. CDR3 size: 17 residues. CDR3 region: CASSQTPAGGPYNEQFF. The CDR3 nucleotides read TGCGCCAGCAGTCAAACCCCAGCGGGGGGGCCCTACAATGAGCAGTTCTTC.

The V gene is TRBV18, the J gene TRBJ1-4; D might be TRBD1 (5 bases). Trimming pared 3 bases from V and 6 bases from J, leaving 14 bases between. Germline CDR1 reads KGHSH; CDR2 reads LQKENI. The CDR3 spans 15 residues. The CDR3 is CASSPRAQGYEKLFF. In DNA, the CDR3 is TGTGCCAGCTCACCCCGAGCTCAGGGATATGAAAAACTGTTTTTT.

The chain is built from TRBV7-6 and TRBJ2-7; 10 bases fit TRBD2. The germline V gene encodes CDR1 SGHVS and CDR2 FNYEAQ. The CDR3 length is 16 residues. V lost 3 bases and J lost 1; bases outside the gene matches: 6. The CDR3 DNA follows: TGTGCCAGCAGCTTGGGGGTAGCGGGGGGATCCTACGAGCAGTACTTC. Its protein product is CASSLGVAGGSYEQYF.

The genes are TRBV27 and TRBJ2-7, with 8 bases that match TRBD1. Per germline, CDR1 MNHEY and CDR2 SMNVEV (reference sequence). This CDR3 is built from 16 residues. Trimming took 3 bases from V and 2 from J; bases not matched to a gene: 9. As DNA, the CDR3 is TGTGCCAGCAGTTTCTCGACAGGGGATTCGACCTACGAGCAGTACTTC. Translation: CASSFSTGDSTYEQYF.

The CDR3 region is CASSELGGAHSYNEQFF. The CDR3 DNA reads as TGTGCCAGCAGTGAATTGGGGGGGGCCCACTCCTACAATGAGCAGTTCTTC. The chain combines TRBV2 with TRBJ2-1; maybe TRBD2 (7 bases). The length of the CDR3 is 17 residues. Trimming took 2 bases from V and 0 from J, leaving 14 bases between them. Germline values: CDR1 SNHLY, CDR2 FYNNEI.

The CDR3 coding sequence is TGCGCCAGCAGCCAAGATCGGGGGAGGGGGCAAGAGACCCAGTACTTC. Protein product: CASSQDRGRGQETQYF. This rearrangement joins TRBV4-3 to TRBJ2-5; D is perhaps TRBD2 (7 bases). Trimming took off 0 bases at V and 2 bases at J, with 13 bases between the two ends. The CDR3 is made up of 16 amino acids. The germline gives CDR1 LGHNA, CDR2 YSLEER.

The chain is built from TRBV11-3 and TRBJ2-3, with TRBD2 matching over 9 bases. Germline V gene sequence: CDR1 SGHNT, CDR2 YENEEA. The CDR3 contains 18 residues. Germline trimming cut 5 bases from V and 0 bases from J; bases unmatched to any gene: 12. Written as DNA, the CDR3 is TGTGCCAGCAGCAATGGCAGCGGGGGGCCCTTTAGCACAGATACGCAGTATTTT. It specifies CASSNGSGGPFSTDTQYF.

This sequence joins TRBV19 and TRBJ1-1; D is perhaps TRBD1 (5 bases). Germline CDR1 LNHDA, CDR2 SQIVND (reference sequence). The CDR3 is made up of 13 amino acids. Trimming removed 6 bases at V and 12 bases at J, with 20 bases between. The CDR3 is CASSTWGRDRTFF. The DNA for the CDR3 is TGTGCCAGTAGCACCTGGGGCAGGGATCGTACTTTCTTT.

V is TRBV4-3 and J is TRBJ2-1; 8 positions match TRBD1. V lost 1 base to trimming and J lost 3 bases; unmatched junction nucleotides: 2. Germline V gene sequence: CDR1 LGHNA, CDR2 YSLEER. The CDR3 loop spans 15 amino acids. CDR3 in DNA: TGCGCCAGCAGCCAAGTACAGGGGGTCTACAATGAGCAGTTCTTC. Translating gives CASSQVQGVYNEQFF.

The chain has TRBV7-3 and TRBJ1-1; D is uncertain. This CDR3 comprises 14 residues. V was clipped by 0 bases and J by 1 base, with 6 bases between them. CDR1 and CDR2 from the germline V gene are SGHTA and FQGTGA. CDR3 sequence (DNA): TGTGCCAGCAGCTTAACGGGCGGGAACACTGAAGCTTTCTTT. It is translated as CASSLTGGNTEAFF. The variable domain in full, with the rest retrieved from reference TRBV7-3 and TRBJ1-1, is GAGVSQTPSNKVTEKGKYVELRCDPISGHTALYWYRQSLGQGPEFLIYFQGTGAADDSGLPNDRFFAVRPEGSVSTLKIQRTERGDSAVYLCASSLTGGNTEAFFGQGTRLTVV.

The chain couples TRBV4-1 to TRBJ1-2; possible D gene TRBD1, 6 bases. Per the germline V gene, CDR1 is MGHRA and CDR2 is YSYEKL. The V and J ends lost 3 bases and 4 bases respectively, with 12 bases between them. The CDR3 consists of 14 residues. CDR3 sequence reads: CASSHPQGSYGYTF. CDR3 in DNA: TGCGCCAGCAGCCACCCACAGGGCTCCTATGGCTACACCTTC.

The rearrangement joins TRBV5-1 to TRBJ2-7, with D perhaps given as TRBD1 or TRBD2 (5 bases each). Germline V gene lookup returns CDR1 SGHRS and CDR2 YFSETQ. The CDR3 spans 13 residues. Trimming took 5 bases from V and 0 from J, leaving 9 bases between them. CDR3 sequence reads: CASSEGFSYEQYF. DNA of the CDR3: TGCGCCAGCAGTGAGGGGTTCTCCTACGAGCAGTACTTC.

This rearrangement joins TRBV6-6 to TRBJ2-7; D ambiguous. The germline V and J ends were trimmed by 0 bases and 2 bases, with 11 bases remaining between them. The CDR3 consists of 15 residues. In germline, CDR1 is MNHNY, CDR2 SVGAGI (reference sequence). CDR3 in DNA: TGTGCCAGCAGTTACTCCCCCCTTATGACCTACGAGCAGTACTTC. Its protein is CASSYSPLMTYEQYF.

The CDR3: CASSYGTQYF. Here the CDR3 DNA reads TGTGCCAGCAGTTACGGGACCCAGTACTTC. The V call is TRBV6-5, the J call TRBJ2-5; D is undetermined. Germline CDR1 and CDR2: MNHEY and SVGAGI. Trimming shortened V by 2 bases and J by 7 bases, and 2 bases separated the two germline ends. CDR3 length: 10 residues.

J is TRBJ2-5 and V is TRBV6-5; TRBD2 agrees at 13 bases. Germline values: CDR1 MNHEY, CDR2 SVGAGI. The CDR3 spans 15 residues. The junction had 1 base not matched to a gene; V was cut back by 4 bases and J by 2 bases. DNA of the CDR3: TGTGCCAGCAGTTTACTAGCGGGGGGGCAAGAGACCCAGTACTTC. The encoded protein is CASSLLAGGQETQYF.

This chain uses TRBV27 with TRBJ2-3; a weak D match, TRBD2 (5 bases). Trimming stripped 4 bases from V and 2 bases from J, with 16 bases between. The CDR3 covers 16 residues. From germline, CDR1 is MNHEY and CDR2 SMNVEV (reference sequence). As DNA, the CDR3 is TGTGCCAGCAGTTCCGCCCCAAGCGGCTACACAGATACGCAGTATTTT. Protein sequence: CASSSAPSGYTDTQYF.

This chain uses TRBV6-4 with TRBJ1-3, with D possibly being TRBD1 (5 bases). This CDR3 is built from 13 residues. Trimming stripped 3 bases from V and 2 bases from J, with 5 bases between. Germline V CDR1 and CDR2: MRHNA, SNTAGT. In nucleotides, the CDR3 is TGTGCCAGCAGTGAGGGGGCTGGAAACACCATATATTTT. Amino acid sequence: CASSEGAGNTIYF.

The V gene is TRBV6-5, the J gene TRBJ1-1; 7 bases map to TRBD1. This CDR3 spans 12 amino acids. Germline V CDR1 and CDR2: MNHEY, SVGAGI. Germline trimming cut 0 bases from V and 8 bases from J; bases unmatched to any gene: 0. CDR3 nucleotide sequence: TGTGCCAGCAGTTACTCGACAGGGGAAGCTTTCTTT. Translating it yields CASSYSTGEAFF.